This record covers a single T cell receptor (beta chain). The target of this receptor is not known. Base qualities are missing; no much larger clone stands one base away. The sample comes from a study of shared clonotypes between healthy human individuals (dated by TCRdb to 2020 to 2022). General notes on the study: Two women and a few men aged 18 to 49 years were included in the cohort. To increase sequencing depth and limit assay-specific biases, different laboratories used diverse techniques to prepare libraries and sequence TCR repertoires. For each donor, three plates each were used for CD4 naive and CD4 memory, two plates were used for CD8 naive, and one plate was used for CD8 memory. The study deeply sequenced blood TCR repertoires of five healthy adults to estimate repertoire size and the extent of clonotype sharing between individuals. Each donor's leukapheresis produced roughly between roughly 0.94 and 9.5 billion PBMCs.

Using the deep immunoSEQ assay, multiplex PCR amplified TCR CDR3 regions from genomic DNA. Extracted genomic DNA from each cell subset was spread evenly across all wells of several immunoSEQ 96-well plates, with each plate serving as a replicate. For sorted subsets, 150 to 200 ng genomic DNA, equal to 30,000 or so T cell genomes, was loaded into each replicate PCR. The purified libraries were quantified using a Qubit 3.0 fluorometer, sized with a Bioanalyzer 2100, and then quantified again using the KAPA Library Quantification kit. Every immunoSEQ 96-well plate was sequenced on a separate single-read 150-cycle Illumina NextSeq 550 flow cell. The source study handled its data this way. Because the immunoSEQ output included only junctional sequences and no quality scores, the filtering could not be the same as the filtering used for full-length reads. To assign V/J genes and CDR3, sequences were annotated against IMGT germline references using PyIR, a Python wrapper for IgBLAST v1.9. Reads were removed for weak V/J assignments (E-value above 1e-6), missing CDR3, stop codons, out-of-frame junctions, or ambiguous translated residues. V3J clonotypes were defined by identical inferred V gene, J gene, and CDR3 amino acid sequence. The percentage overlap between two repertoires was calculated by dividing the number of shared unique clonotypes by the size of the smaller repertoire. Richness of each repertoire was evaluated using RTK rarefaction, the Chao1 estimator, and Recon v2.1 estimates of unobserved clonotypes. Generation probabilities were computed with OLGA for all TCRbeta clonotypes obtained by the gDNA method from several donors. Here the immuneACCESS table is served through TCRdb, limited to in-frame sequences with V and J called. Missing clones are a known gap in these copies; in checked studies unresolved V genes cover under half, and the rest lacks a known reason. The DNA gave D and trimming, while V, J and clone size come from that table. The sample table contains around 2.1 million clones; only one count was recorded for about 92% of them. The top ten clones comprise roughly 1.7% of the sample.

For the CD8 naive samples, CD45RO-negative cells were positively selected for CCR7, yielding a CD45RA+CCR7+ population from which TemRA cells were excluded. The donors were healthy, HIV-negative adults with no recently reported acute infections or vaccinations. Every donor was a Caucasian adult living in Nashville, Tennessee, USA. Blood was obtained by leukapheresis, after which PBMCs were separated by Ficoll-Histopaque density gradient centrifugation and cryopreserved in liquid nitrogen vapor phase. Analytical flow cytometry was used to check the purity and quantity of each magnetically sorted T cell population. From each sorted fraction, genomic DNA was isolated and quantified by UV absorbance on a Nanodrop 2000c. Broad study findings and their caveats: The genetic and exposure-history diversity represented was limited by the small number of donors. About 4.5% of naive CD4, approximately 3.7% of naive CD8, approximately 2% of memory CD4, and over 0.35% of memory CD8 clonotypes were shared across a few donors. Naive subsets generally had larger estimated clonotype richness than memory subsets. Compared with non-shared clonotypes, clonotypes shared by all four sorted-subset donors had higher generation probabilities. Based on pairwise subsampling, the degree of clonotype sharing among donors was expected to be affected by sequencing depth. Sampling was restricted to blood, and TCR repertoires in tissue are likely to differ from TCR repertoires in blood. Incomplete sequencing was indicated by rarefaction of sorted-subset datasets, despite the large sequencing depth.

The junction carries 7 bases between V and J, which are trimmed by 0 bases and 3 bases respectively. The germline V gene yields SGDLS for CDR1 and YYNGEE for CDR2. Its CDR3 holds 14 amino acids, cysteine through phenylalanine. Only the CDR3 DNA is retained, 42 bases long and in frame from the first base. This TCR derives from a man younger than 30 in good health. Some clones in this sample may be carry-over from other donors' samples. Rearrangement joined TRBV9 to TRBJ1-3; a confident D gene designation cannot be given. The specimen sequenced was naive CD8+ T cells from PBMCs. According to the study, the label for this sample's cell subset or site signals: CD45RA+CCR7+. DNA sequence: TGTGCCAGCAGCGTAGGGGCCGTTGGAAACACCATATATTTT. The encoded protein is CASSVGAVGNTIYF.